This T cell receptor (beta chain) was profiled in a study of vaccination effects on CD4 cells after COVID-19. Culturing for about 10 days preceded CD4+ T cell isolation. Produced via immunoSEQ multiplex PCR; TCRdb's table is partial and in-frame only. The sample contains about 30,000 clones, roughly two thirds of which appear only once. For this clone: Its matching antigen is unknown.

From germline, CDR1 is SGHRS and CDR2 YFSETQ. Trimming removed 6 bases at V and 0 bases at J, with 12 bases between. The CDR3 spans 14 residues. The sequencing used CD4+ T cells from PBMCs cultured without peptide, collected before COVID-19 vaccination. This TCR came from a human donor who received a COVID-19 vaccine. V usage is TRBV5-1 and J usage is TRBJ1-1; a possible D gene is TRBD1 (6 bases). In DNA, the CDR3 is TGCGCCAGCATGATTGGGGGCTTGAACACTGAAGCTTTCTTT. Translating it yields CASMIGGLNTEAFF.